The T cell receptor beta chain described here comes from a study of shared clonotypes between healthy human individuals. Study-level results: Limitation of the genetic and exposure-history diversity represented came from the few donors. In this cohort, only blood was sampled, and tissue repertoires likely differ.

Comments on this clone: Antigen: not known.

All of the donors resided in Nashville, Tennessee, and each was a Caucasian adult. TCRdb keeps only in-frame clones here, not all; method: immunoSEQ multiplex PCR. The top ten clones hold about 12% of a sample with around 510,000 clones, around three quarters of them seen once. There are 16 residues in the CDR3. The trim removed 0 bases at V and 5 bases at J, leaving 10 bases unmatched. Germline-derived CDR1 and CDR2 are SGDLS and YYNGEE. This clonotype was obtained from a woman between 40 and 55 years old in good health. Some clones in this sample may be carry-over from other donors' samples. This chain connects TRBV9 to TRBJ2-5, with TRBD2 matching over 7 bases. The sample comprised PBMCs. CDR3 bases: TGTGCCAGCAGCGTAGGAGCCCGGGGAGGGCATGAGACCCAGTACTTC. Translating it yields CASSVGARGGHETQYF.